This T cell receptor (beta chain) was recorded in a study of Graves' ophthalmopathy and Graves' hyperthyroidism. Amplification from RNA transcripts yielded the TCR beta CDR3 regions. First-round RT-PCR with HTBI primers preceded a second-round multiplex PCR. A single record per CDR3 protein comes from TCRdb applying MiXCR to the multiplex PCR reads. The data hold approximately 540,000 distinct CDR3 sequences, with about two fifths observed a single time. On this clonotype itself: A much larger clonotype is one base distant, so this may be a read error.

Germline V gene lookup returns CDR1 SGHTA and CDR2 FQGNSA. V dropped 5 bases and J dropped 9 bases, with 13 bases sitting between them. The CDR3 spans 13 residues. The TCR sequence derives from an adult man with Graves' hyperthyroidism. The material sequenced was peripheral blood or thyroid tissue (not recorded which). This chain links TRBV7-2 with TRBJ2-2; D is uncertain. The CDR3 spells CASSPRSFRELFF. DNA for the CDR3: TGTGCCAGCAGCCCCCGCAGCTTCAGGGAGCTGTTTTTT.